Listed here are 17 T cell receptor beta chains from one sample, sequenced in a study of shared clonotypes between healthy human individuals. TCRdb's copy holds only in-frame clones and misses some; the assay was immunoSEQ multiplex PCR. This sample carries some 2,000,000 clones, almost 96% of them seen once, and the ten largest clones take more than 0.1%. Sequencing input: naive CD4+ T cells sorted from blood. Noted subset: CD45RA+ positively selected. All receptors derive from a man between 18 and 35 years old in good health.

The J gene is TRBJ2-5, the V gene TRBV2; possible D gene TRBD2, 8 bases. V lost 4 bases and J 5 bases, leaving 17 bases between the germline ends. Germline CDR1 is SNHLY and CDR2 is FYNNEI. The CDR3 length is 15 residues. The CDR3 DNA follows: TGTGCCAGCAGTGTTACGGGAGGGGGCAGCGAGACCCAGTACTTC. Translated: CASSVTGGGSETQYF.

This clone occurred once. The CDR3 DNA reads as TGTGCCAGCAGCTTCCCGGGACTACCTAATGAGCAGTTCTTC. Its translation: CASSFPGLPNEQFF. The rearrangement uses TRBV7-2 and TRBJ2-1; TRBD2 agrees at 7 bases. The V segment lost 3 bases and the J segment 7 bases; nucleotides outside the gene matches: 6. Germline V gives CDR1 SGHTA, CDR2 FQGNSA. The CDR3 spans 14 residues.

The genes are TRBV29-1 and TRBJ1-2; D gene ambiguous. Germline lookup yields CDR1 SQVTM and CDR2 ANQGSEA. The CDR3 consists of 12 residues. V lost 3 bases and J lost 3, with 8 bases in between. CDR3 sequence reads: CSVENQDYGYTF. The CDR3 DNA reads TGCAGCGTTGAGAACCAGGACTATGGCTACACCTTC.

V usage is TRBV29-1 and J usage is TRBJ2-1; TRBD2 aligns across 11 bases. V shed 4 bases, J shed 5 bases, and the junction held 7 bases outside the gene matches. The length of the CDR3 is 15 residues. Germline CDR1 SQVTM, CDR2 ANQGSEA. The CDR3: CSVAVAGGPDNEQFF. Written as DNA, the CDR3 is TGCAGCGTTGCCGTAGCGGGAGGGCCAGACAATGAGCAGTTCTTC.

V and J are TRBV6-5 and TRBJ1-2; D uncertain. V was trimmed by 6 bases and J by 8 bases, leaving 16 bases between them. Germline CDR1 is MNHEY and CDR2 is SVGAGI. The CDR3 is made up of 13 amino acids. CDR3 bases: TGTGCCAGCAGGGGAAGGGTACGGGAAGGCTACACCTTC. This sequence encodes CASRGRVREGYTF.

A single count supports this clone. V usage is TRBV7-2 and J usage is TRBJ1-1; D gene ambiguous. Trimming took off 5 bases at V and 0 bases at J, with 10 bases between the two ends. The length of the CDR3 is 14 residues. From germline, CDR1 is SGHTA and CDR2 FQGNSA. DNA for the CDR3: TGTGCCAGCAGCGGCACAAGTATGAACACTGAAGCTTTCTTT. Encoded protein: CASSGTSMNTEAFF.

J is TRBJ2-7 and V is TRBV6-1, with 12 bases fitting TRBD2. The germline V gene encodes CDR1 MNHNS and CDR2 SASEGT. The junction had 5 bases not matched to a gene; V was cut back by 6 bases and J by 2 bases. The CDR3 runs 15 residues. CDR3 in DNA: TGTGCCAGCAGAAGGACTAGCGGGGATACCTACGAGCAGTACTTC. It is translated as CASRRTSGDTYEQYF.

The chain recombines TRBV5-1 with TRBJ1-3; no definite D call. The V end was cut by 0 bases, the J end by 0 bases, with 19 bases between. The CDR3 spans 19 residues. Per germline, CDR1 SGHRS and CDR2 YFSETQ. CDR3 protein: CASSLARATPGVSGNTIYF. Here the CDR3 DNA reads TGCGCCAGCAGCTTGGCTCGGGCTACGCCAGGCGTCTCTGGAAACACCATATATTTT.

The V and J genes are TRBV27 and TRBJ2-1; D might be TRBD2 (6 bases). This CDR3 spans 13 amino acids. Germline V gene data show CDR1 as MNHEY and CDR2 as SMNVEV (reference sequence). V was trimmed by 4 bases and J by 7 bases, leaving 11 bases between them. The CDR3 here is CASSSTRENEQFF. In DNA, the CDR3 is TGTGCCAGCAGTTCGACCCGGGAGAATGAGCAGTTCTTC.

The chain employs TRBV6-5 and TRBJ2-5; 9 nucleotides line up with TRBD1. The CDR3 spans 15 residues. From germline, CDR1 is MNHEY and CDR2 SVGAGI. Germline trimming cut 2 bases from V and 1 base from J; bases unmatched to any gene: 2. The CDR3 DNA is TGTGCCAGCAGTTACGACAGGGGGTCCCAAGAGACCCAGTACTTC. Translation gives CASSYDRGSQETQYF.

In this sample, this clone turned up once. The V gene is TRBV6-6, the J gene TRBJ1-6; a weak D match, TRBD1 (6 bases). CDR1 and CDR2 (germline): MNHNY, SVGAGI (reference sequence). Trimming pared 8 bases from V and 7 bases from J, leaving 15 bases between. There are 14 residues in the CDR3. CDR3 region: CASVAVQGNSPLHF. The CDR3 nucleotides are TGTGCCAGCGTAGCAGTCCAGGGGAATTCACCCCTCCACTTT.

CDR3: CASMTGGASGQPQHF. The CDR3 bases are TGTGCCAGCATGACAGGGGGCGCGTCCGGTCAGCCCCAGCATTTT. This chain joins TRBV28 and TRBJ1-5; TRBD1 agrees at 10 bases. The germline gives CDR1 MDHEN, CDR2 SYDVKM. Losses at the gene ends were 7 bases for V and 6 bases for J; bases not matched to a gene: 9. There are 15 residues in the CDR3.

The chain has TRBV5-1 and TRBJ2-1; tentative D call: TRBD1 (6 bases). V was shortened by 0 bases and J by 0 bases, with 13 bases between the two germline ends. Germline V CDR1 and CDR2: SGHRS, YFSETQ. CDR3 size: 17 residues. This chain's CDR3 is CASSLAVGQSSYNEQFF. The CDR3 DNA is TGCGCCAGCAGCTTGGCGGTCGGACAGAGCTCCTACAATGAGCAGTTCTTC.

The chain uses TRBV5-1 and TRBJ2-7, with 7 bases identical to TRBD2. The germline V gene encodes CDR1 SGHRS and CDR2 YFSETQ. V was pared by 0 bases and J by 3 bases, with 3 bases of the junction left unmatched. CDR3 size: 14 residues. For the CDR3, the DNA is TGCGCCAGCAGCTTGGTGGTAGCGGGCTACGAGCAGTACTTC. Protein product: CASSLVVAGYEQYF.

The rearrangement uses TRBV5-4 and TRBJ1-4; D might be TRBD1 (5 bases). This CDR3 is 17 amino acids long. Germline CDR1 reads SGHNT; CDR2 reads YYREEE (reference sequence). V was cut by 3 bases and J by 7 bases, with 22 bases left in between. CDR3 residues: CASSSRKDAGRGEKLFF. CDR3 nucleotides: TGTGCCAGCAGCTCCCGCAAAGACGCAGGGAGGGGTGAAAAACTGTTTTTT.

The chain recombines TRBV6-5 with TRBJ2-1, with TRBD2 as a possible D gene (6 bases). The CDR3 contains 15 residues. Trimming took 2 bases from V and 2 from J, leaving 10 bases between them. Germline V lookup: CDR1 MNHEY, CDR2 SVGAGI. The CDR3: CASSYGRSTYNEQFF. The CDR3 coding sequence is TGTGCCAGCAGTTACGGGAGGAGTACCTACAATGAGCAGTTCTTC.

The sample holds a few counts of this clone. The same CDR3 is also encoded by other DNA sequences in this sample. The chain couples TRBV2 to TRBJ2-7; TRBD1 is a possible D gene (6 bases). Trimming took 3 bases from V and 0 from J, leaving 6 bases between them. CDR3 length: 13 amino acids. Germline V gene lookup returns CDR1 SNHLY and CDR2 FYNNEI. In DNA, the CDR3 is TGTGCCAGCAGTGACAGGGGCTCCTACGAGCAGTACTTC. Translated: CASSDRGSYEQYF.